This T cell receptor beta chain was sequenced during a study of beta chain features in type 1 diabetes. Findings and limits, study-wide: Equally in patients and controls, shorter templates might have been favored by PCR.

Germline V CDR1 and CDR2: MGHRA, YSYEKL. This CDR3 spans 13 amino acids. V dropped 0 bases and J dropped 7 bases, with 7 bases sitting between them. Since all of the isolated RNA was reverse transcribed, expressed TCRB transcripts were what got sequenced. Clones were read by immunoSEQ multiplex PCR, and TCRdb kept only the in-frame ones, dropping some. The profile covers about 330,000 clones, with 11% appearing a single time and more than 0.015% taken by the ten largest. This clone was counted between two and nine times. Its target is not known. Source material: naive CD4+ T cells from blood. This chain links TRBV4-1 with TRBJ2-1; D is undetermined. This receptor was taken from a woman aged 25 to 39 in good health. The CDR3 DNA is TGCGCCAGCAGCCAAGAATCAGGTAATGAGCAGTTCTTC. It is translated as CASSQESGNEQFF.